The next 18 T cell receptor beta chains were all read from a single sample in a study of blood T cell repertoires in COVID-19. Generated by immunoSEQ multiplex PCR, the TCRdb table keeps only in-frame clones and is missing some. The table includes tens of thousands of clones, approximately 78% detected once. Sequencing used peripheral blood. Receptor source: a man aged 55 to 70 in a cohort sampled during active COVID-19.

This rearrangement joins TRBV6-2 or TRBV6-3 to TRBJ2-1, with TRBD2 matching over 9 bases. Trimming at V came to 0 bases and at J to 4 bases, leaving 7 bases not matched to a gene. The CDR3 spans 17 residues. CDR1 MNHEY and CDR2 SVGEGT come from the germline V gene. The CDR3 loop reads CASSYSAPSGVYNEQFF. CDR3 DNA sequence: TGTGCCAGCAGTTACTCCGCCCCTAGCGGGGTTTACAATGAGCAGTTCTTC.

The V call is TRBV4-3, the J call TRBJ1-2; D gene uncertain. Germline V CDR1 and CDR2: LGHNA, YSLEER. This CDR3 has 14 residues. V gave up 1 base and J gave up 0 bases, with 6 bases separating them. DNA for the CDR3: TGCGCCAGCAGCCAAGGAGGGACTAACTATGGCTACACCTTC. Protein sequence: CASSQGGTNYGYTF.

The J gene is TRBJ1-6, the V gene TRBV7-2; D is uncertain. V shed 3 bases and J shed 8 bases, with 11 bases lying between them. Germline loops: CDR1 SGHTA, CDR2 FQGNSA. This CDR3 has 14 residues. CDR3 nucleotide sequence: TGTGCCAGCAGCTTGGTCCAGGCCTATTCACCCCTCCACTTT. Encoded protein: CASSLVQAYSPLHF.

The genes are TRBV5-1 and TRBJ2-7; the match to TRBD2 covers 12 bases. The CDR3 length is 15 residues. CDR1 and CDR2 (germline): SGHRS, YFSETQ. V gave up 0 bases and J gave up 3 bases; unmatched junction bases: 1. The CDR3 DNA is TGCGCCAGCAGCTTGGGACTAGCGGGAGTCTACGAGCAGTACTTC. Amino acid sequence: CASSLGLAGVYEQYF.

This chain's CDR3 is CASSYSDGGAHTQYF. In DNA, the CDR3 is TGTGCCAGCAGTTACTCGGACGGGGGGGCCCATACGCAGTATTTT. This rearrangement joins TRBV6-2 or TRBV6-3 to TRBJ2-3, with TRBD2 matching over 8 bases. J gave up 7 bases and V 0 bases, and 6 bases lay outside the gene matches. This CDR3 has 15 amino acids. Germline V lookup: CDR1 MNHEY, CDR2 SVGEGT.

This clone has just one count. The chain uses TRBV30 and TRBJ1-2; D is uncertain. The CDR3 has 14 amino acids. V dropped 5 bases and J dropped 4 bases, with 17 bases sitting between them. From germline, CDR1 is GTSNPN and CDR2 SVGIG (reference sequence). In DNA form, the CDR3 reads TGTGCCTGGTCATCGGGAATCCTAGGCTATGGCTACACCTTC. Its protein product is CAWSSGILGYGYTF.

This rearrangement joins TRBV7-8 to TRBJ1-2; 11 bases are shared with TRBD1. Germline values: CDR1 SGHVS, CDR2 FQNEAQ. The trim removed 2 bases at V and 4 bases at J, leaving 9 bases unmatched. The CDR3 has 17 amino acids. The CDR3 region is CASSLLASGTGGYGYTF. CDR3 DNA: TGTGCCAGCAGCTTACTCGCCTCGGGGACAGGGGGCTATGGCTACACCTTC.

This sequence joins TRBV21-1 and TRBJ1-6. TRBV21-1 is recorded as a pseudogene. The CDR3 consists of 11 residues. The CDR3 DNA reads as TGTGCCACCCTATTCGGGATGCCCCTCCACTTT. This gives the protein CATLFGMPLHF.

The chain links TRBV4-1 to TRBJ2-7, with D unclear. The germline V gene has CDR1 MGHRA and CDR2 YSYEKL. The germline V and J ends were trimmed by 0 bases and 2 bases, with 8 bases remaining between them. The CDR3 covers 14 residues. CDR3 residues: CASSQDPQAYEQYF. The CDR3 DNA sequence: TGCGCCAGCAGCCAAGATCCCCAGGCCTACGAGCAGTACTTC.

Here the CDR3 DNA reads TGTGCCAGCACAAAGGGTGGGGGGAGCTCCTACGAGCAGTACTTC. Amino acid sequence: CASTKGGGSSYEQYF. V and J are TRBV6-5 and TRBJ2-7; D might be TRBD2 (6 bases). This CDR3 contains 15 residues. Trimming shortened V by 7 bases and J by 0 bases, and 16 bases separated the two germline ends. Germline CDR1 reads MNHEY; CDR2 reads SVGAGI.

This chain joins TRBV12-3 or TRBV12-4 and TRBJ1-1; D uncertain. Trimming took off 6 bases at V and 0 bases at J, with 8 bases between the two ends. The CDR3 loop spans 13 amino acids. CDR3 nucleotide sequence: TGTGCCAGCAGGGGCAGGATGAACACTGAAGCTTTCTTT. Translated: CASRGRMNTEAFF.

J is TRBJ1-6 and V is TRBV4-3; 7 positions agree with TRBD1. CDR1 is LGHNA and CDR2 is YSLEER in the germline V gene. Trimming at V came to 3 bases and at J to 10 bases, leaving 9 bases not matched to a gene. The CDR3 sequence is 15 residues long. The CDR3 region is CASSQQTGLGSPLHF. In DNA, the CDR3 is TGCGCCAGCAGCCAGCAGACAGGGCTGGGCTCACCCCTCCACTTT.

Turning to this clone: One end of the junction is discordant with germline, which a read error may explain. The identical CDR3 is also encoded by other nucleotide sequences in the sample. The chain has TRBV4-2 and TRBJ2-7; TRBD1 aligns across 9 bases. Germline CDR1 is LGHNA and CDR2 is YNFKEQ. CDR3 length: 16 residues. The CDR3 nucleotides read TGTGCCAGCAGCCAAGCCGGGACAGGGAGAGCCTATGAGCAGTACTTC. Encoded protein: CASSQAGTGRAYEQYF.

The CDR3 region has the DNA TGCAGCGGGGCCACCAACACTGAAGCTTTCTTT. This encodes CSGATNTEAFF. The chain carries TRBV29-1 and TRBJ1-1; D is unresolved. Germline-derived CDR1 and CDR2 are SQVTM and ANQGSEA. The CDR3 has 11 amino acids. V was pared by 7 bases and J by 2 bases, with 8 bases between.

This clone was seen a single time. This chain uses TRBV10-3 with TRBJ2-1; D is unresolved. Looked up from germline, CDR1 is ENHRY and CDR2 is SYGVKD. The CDR3 is 12 amino acids. Trimming removed 2 bases from V and 9 bases from J, with 8 bases in between. The CDR3 nucleotides read TGTGCCATCAGTGAGGTAGCCAGTGAGCAGTTCTTC. It translates to CAISEVASEQFF.

The genes are TRBV7-9 and TRBJ2-6, with unresolved D. CDR1 and CDR2 (germline): SEHNR, FQNEAQ (reference sequence). Trimming took off 0 bases at V and 7 bases at J, with 7 bases between the two ends. This CDR3 contains 14 residues. The CDR3 region is CASSLASPANVLTF. The CDR3 DNA reads as TGTGCCAGCAGCTTAGCAAGCCCTGCCAACGTCCTGACTTTC.

This clone was counted a single time. As DNA, the CDR3 is TGTGCCAGTGTTAGAGGGACAGGGTTCTCTGGAAACACCATATATTTT. Amino acid sequence: CASVRGTGFSGNTIYF. The chain combines TRBV19 with TRBJ1-3, with 9 bases that match TRBD1. Germline V CDR1 and CDR2: LNHDA, SQIVND (reference sequence). The CDR3 runs 16 residues. V was pared by 8 bases and J by 0 bases, with 8 bases of the junction left unmatched.

The genes are TRBV11-2 and TRBJ2-7; no clear D. Germline V gene sequence: CDR1 SGHAT, CDR2 FQNNGV. Between the trimmed V and J ends, which lost 2 bases and 0 bases, there was a span of 11 bases. This CDR3 has 15 amino acids. DNA of the CDR3: TGTGCCAGCAGCTTATCCGCGTACGGCTCCTACGAGCAGTACTTC. Translated: CASSLSAYGSYEQYF.